This TCR beta chain was captured by sequencing in a study of cytomegalovirus exposure and HLA in healthy donors. The study, taken as a whole, reports: Exclusion as indistinguishable affected some V segments, including TRBV6-2 and TRBV6-3.

This CDR3 is built from 16 residues. CDR1 is LNHDA and CDR2 is SQIVND in the germline V gene (reference sequence). Between the trimmed V and J ends, which lost 5 bases and 7 bases, there was a span of 21 bases. PCR used 60 Vbeta primers and 13 Jbeta primers. Using immunoSEQ multiplex PCR, the repertoire was profiled, and TCRdb retains in-frame clones only, with some absent. In the table there are 70,000 to 100,000 clones, roughly 71% of which are singletons. While unrecorded immune exposures were likely, the donors were nominally healthy when sampled. Comments on this clone: The antigen is not known.

The specimen sequenced was PBMCs. The receptor's source is a man aged 50-60 years in good health and CMV-seronegative. The V and J genes are TRBV19 and TRBJ2-1, with D perhaps matching TRBD2 (6 bases). This CDR3 is CASSPPIMGRKNEQFF. In DNA form, the CDR3 reads TGTGCCAGTAGTCCTCCGATAATGGGGAGGAAGAATGAGCAGTTCTTC.